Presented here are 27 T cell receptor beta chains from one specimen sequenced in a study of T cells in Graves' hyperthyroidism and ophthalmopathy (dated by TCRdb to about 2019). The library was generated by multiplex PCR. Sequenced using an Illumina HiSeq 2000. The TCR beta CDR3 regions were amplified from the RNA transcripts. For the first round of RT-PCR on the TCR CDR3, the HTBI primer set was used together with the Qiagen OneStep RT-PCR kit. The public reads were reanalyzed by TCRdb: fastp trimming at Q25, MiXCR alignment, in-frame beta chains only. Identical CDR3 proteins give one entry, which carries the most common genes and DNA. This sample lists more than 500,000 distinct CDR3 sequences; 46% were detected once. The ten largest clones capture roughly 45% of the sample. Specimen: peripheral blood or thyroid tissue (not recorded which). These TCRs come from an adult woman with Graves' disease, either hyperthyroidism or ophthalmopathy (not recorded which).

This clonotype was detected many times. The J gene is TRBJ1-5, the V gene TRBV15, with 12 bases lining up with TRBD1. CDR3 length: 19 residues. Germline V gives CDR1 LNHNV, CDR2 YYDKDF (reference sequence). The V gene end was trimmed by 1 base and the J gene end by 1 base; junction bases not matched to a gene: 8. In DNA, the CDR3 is TGTGCCACCAGCAGAGCCCCGGGACAGGGGGCTTTGAGCAATCAGCCCCAGCATTTT. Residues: CATSRAPGQGALSNQPQHF. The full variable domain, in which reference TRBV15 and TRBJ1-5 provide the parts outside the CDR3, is DAMVIQNPRYQVTQFGKPVTLSCSQTLNHNVMYWYQQKSSQAPKLLFHYYDKDFNNEADTPDNFQSRRPNTSFCFLDIRSPGLGDTAMYLCATSRAPGQGALSNQPQHFGDGTRLSIL.

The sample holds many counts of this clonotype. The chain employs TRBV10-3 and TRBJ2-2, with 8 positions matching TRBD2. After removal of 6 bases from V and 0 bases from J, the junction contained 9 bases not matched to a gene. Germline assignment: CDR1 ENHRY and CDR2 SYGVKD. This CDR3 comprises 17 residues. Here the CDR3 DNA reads TGTGCCATCAGCTCCTGGGGAGCGGGGGCGAACACCGGGGAGCTGTTTTTT. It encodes CAISSWGAGANTGELFF.

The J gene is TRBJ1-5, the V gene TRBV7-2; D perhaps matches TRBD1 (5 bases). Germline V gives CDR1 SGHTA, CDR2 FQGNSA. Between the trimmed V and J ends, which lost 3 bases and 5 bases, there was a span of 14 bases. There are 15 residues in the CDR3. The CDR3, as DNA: TGTGCCAGCAGCTTGGAGCGTCGGGGCTATCAGCCCCAGCATTTT. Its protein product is CASSLERRGYQPQHF.

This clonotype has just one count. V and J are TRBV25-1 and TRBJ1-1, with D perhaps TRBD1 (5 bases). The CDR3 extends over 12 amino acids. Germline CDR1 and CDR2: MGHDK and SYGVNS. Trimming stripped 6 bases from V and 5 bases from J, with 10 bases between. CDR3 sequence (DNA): TGTGCCAGCAGCCCAGGGTGGACTGAAGCTTTCTTT. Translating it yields CASSPGWTEAFF.

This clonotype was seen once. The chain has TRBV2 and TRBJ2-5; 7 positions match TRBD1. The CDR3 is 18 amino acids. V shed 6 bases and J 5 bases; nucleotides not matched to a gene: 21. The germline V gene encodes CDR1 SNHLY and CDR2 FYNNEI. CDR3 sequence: CASRRPTGLVARWETQYF. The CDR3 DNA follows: TGTGCCAGCAGGAGGCCGACAGGGTTGGTAGCGAGGTGGGAGACCCAGTACTTC.

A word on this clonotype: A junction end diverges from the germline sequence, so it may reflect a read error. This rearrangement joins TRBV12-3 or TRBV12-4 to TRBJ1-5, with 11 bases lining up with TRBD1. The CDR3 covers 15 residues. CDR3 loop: CVSSPGQGGTQPQHF. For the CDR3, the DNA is TGTGTCAGCTCACCGGGACAGGGGGGAACTCAGCCCCAGCATTTT.

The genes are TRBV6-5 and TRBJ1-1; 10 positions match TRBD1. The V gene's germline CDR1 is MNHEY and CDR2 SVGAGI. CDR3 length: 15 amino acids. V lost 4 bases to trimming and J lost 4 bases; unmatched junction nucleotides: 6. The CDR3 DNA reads TGTGCCAGCAGTTGGTGGGACAGGGGCTCCACTGAAGCTTTCTTT. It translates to CASSWWDRGSTEAFF.

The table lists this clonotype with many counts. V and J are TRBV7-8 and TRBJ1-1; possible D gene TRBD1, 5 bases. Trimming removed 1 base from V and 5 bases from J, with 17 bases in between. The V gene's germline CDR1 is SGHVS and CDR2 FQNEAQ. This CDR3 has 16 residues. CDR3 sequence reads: CASSLGLATVETEAFF. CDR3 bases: TGTGCCAGCAGCTTAGGTCTAGCGACAGTGGAAACTGAAGCTTTCTTT.

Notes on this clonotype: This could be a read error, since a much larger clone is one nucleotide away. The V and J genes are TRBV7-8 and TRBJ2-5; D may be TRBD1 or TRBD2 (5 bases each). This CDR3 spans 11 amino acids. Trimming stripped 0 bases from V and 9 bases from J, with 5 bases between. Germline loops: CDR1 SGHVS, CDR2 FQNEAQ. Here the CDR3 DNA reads TGTGCCAGCAGCTTAGCGGGGGCCCAGTACTTC. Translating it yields CASSLAGAQYF.

This chain's CDR3 is CASSLAGKSGYTF. For the CDR3, the DNA is TGTGCCAGCAGCTTAGCAGGGAAGTCTGGCTACACCTTC. This chain connects TRBV7-2 to TRBJ1-2; D call uncertain. Per the germline V gene, CDR1 is SGHTA and CDR2 is FQGNSA. This CDR3 has 13 residues. Trimming took 0 bases from V and 7 from J, leaving 9 bases between them.

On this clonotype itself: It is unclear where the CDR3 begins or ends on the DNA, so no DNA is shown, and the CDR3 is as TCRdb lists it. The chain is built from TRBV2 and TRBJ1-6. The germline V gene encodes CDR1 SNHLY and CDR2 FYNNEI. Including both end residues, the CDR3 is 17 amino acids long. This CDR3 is CACSARGRDGPSSPLHF.

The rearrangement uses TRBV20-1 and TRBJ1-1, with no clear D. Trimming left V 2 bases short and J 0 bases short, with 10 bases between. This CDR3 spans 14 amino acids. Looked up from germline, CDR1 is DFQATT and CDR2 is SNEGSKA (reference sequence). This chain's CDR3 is CSARSNTVNTEAFF. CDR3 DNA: TGCAGTGCTAGATCCAATACAGTGAACACTGAAGCTTTCTTT.

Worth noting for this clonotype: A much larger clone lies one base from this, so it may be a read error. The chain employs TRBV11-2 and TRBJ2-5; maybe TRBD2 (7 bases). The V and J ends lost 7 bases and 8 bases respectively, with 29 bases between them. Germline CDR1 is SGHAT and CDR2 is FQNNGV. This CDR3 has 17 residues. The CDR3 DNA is TGTGCCAGCACCGAGACGTGGCTAGCGGTAAAGGGGGACACCCAGTACTTC. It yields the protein CASTETWLAVKGDTQYF.

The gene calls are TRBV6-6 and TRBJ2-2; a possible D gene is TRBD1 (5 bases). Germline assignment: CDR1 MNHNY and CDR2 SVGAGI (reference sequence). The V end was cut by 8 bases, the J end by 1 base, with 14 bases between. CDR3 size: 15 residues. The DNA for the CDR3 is TGTGCCAGCCTGGGGCAGGGCATGAACACCGGGGAGCTGTTTTTT. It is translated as CASLGQGMNTGELFF.

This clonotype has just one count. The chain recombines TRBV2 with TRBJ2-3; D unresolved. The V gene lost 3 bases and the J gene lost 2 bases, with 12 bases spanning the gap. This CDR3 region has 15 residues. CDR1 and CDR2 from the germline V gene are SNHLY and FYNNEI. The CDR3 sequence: CASSERLRVTDTQYF. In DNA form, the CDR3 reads TGTGCCAGCAGTGAGAGGCTACGGGTCACAGATACGCAGTATTTT.

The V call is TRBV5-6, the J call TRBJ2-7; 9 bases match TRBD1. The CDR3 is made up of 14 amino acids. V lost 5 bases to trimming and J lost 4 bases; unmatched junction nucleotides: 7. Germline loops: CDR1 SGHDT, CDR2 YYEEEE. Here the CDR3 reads CASRGGTGTYEQYF. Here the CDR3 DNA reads TGTGCCAGCAGGGGTGGGACAGGGACGTACGAGCAGTACTTC.

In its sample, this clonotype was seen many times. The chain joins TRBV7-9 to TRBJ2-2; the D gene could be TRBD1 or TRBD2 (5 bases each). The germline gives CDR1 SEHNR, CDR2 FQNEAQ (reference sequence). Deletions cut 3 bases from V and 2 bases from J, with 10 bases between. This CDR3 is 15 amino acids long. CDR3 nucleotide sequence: TGTGCCAGCAGCTTGGGGACGTTAAACACCGGGGAGCTGTTTTTT. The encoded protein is CASSLGTLNTGELFF.

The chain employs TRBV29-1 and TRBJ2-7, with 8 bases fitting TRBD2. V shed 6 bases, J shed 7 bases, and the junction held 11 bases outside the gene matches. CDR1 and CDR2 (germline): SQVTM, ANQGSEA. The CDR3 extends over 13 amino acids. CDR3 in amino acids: CSVASRGGGEQYF. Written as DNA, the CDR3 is TGCAGCGTCGCTAGCCGGGGGGGAGGGGAGCAGTACTTC.

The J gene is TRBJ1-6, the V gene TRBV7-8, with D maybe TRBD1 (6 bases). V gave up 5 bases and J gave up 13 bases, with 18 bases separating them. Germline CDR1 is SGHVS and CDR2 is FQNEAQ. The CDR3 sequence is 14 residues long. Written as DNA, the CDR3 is TGTGCCAGCAGCATCGGACAGACCGGGGGTCCCCTCCACTTT. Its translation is CASSIGQTGGPLHF. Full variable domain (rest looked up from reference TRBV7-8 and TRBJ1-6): GAGVSQSPRYKVAKRGQDVALRCDPISGHVSLFWYQQALGQGPEFLTYFQNEAQLDKSGLPSDRFFAERPEGSVSTLKIQRTQQEDSAVYLCASSIGQTGGPLHFGNGTRLTVT.

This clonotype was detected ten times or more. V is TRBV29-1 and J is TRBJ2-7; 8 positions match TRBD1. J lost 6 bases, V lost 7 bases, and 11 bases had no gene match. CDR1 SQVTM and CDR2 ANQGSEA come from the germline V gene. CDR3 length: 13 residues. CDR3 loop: CSAVRTGTGEQYF. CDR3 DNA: TGCAGCGCTGTGCGGACAGGGACTGGCGAGCAGTACTTC.

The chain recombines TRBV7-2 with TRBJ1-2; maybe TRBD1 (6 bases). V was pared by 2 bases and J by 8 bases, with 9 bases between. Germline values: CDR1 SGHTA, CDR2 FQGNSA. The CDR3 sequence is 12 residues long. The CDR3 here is CASSLRTEGYTF. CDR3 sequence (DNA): TGTGCCAGCAGCTTAAGGACAGAGGGCTACACCTTC. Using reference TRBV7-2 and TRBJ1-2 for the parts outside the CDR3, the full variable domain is GAGVSQSPSNKVTEKGKDVELRCDPISGHTALYWYRQSLGQGLEFLIYFQGNSAPDKSGLPSDRFSAERTGGSVSTLTIQRTQQEDSAVYLCASSLRTEGYTFGSGTRLTVV.

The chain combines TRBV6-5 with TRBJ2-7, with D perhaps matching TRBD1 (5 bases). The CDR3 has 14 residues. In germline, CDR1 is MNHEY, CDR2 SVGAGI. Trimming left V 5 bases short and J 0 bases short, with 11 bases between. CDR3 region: CASSQDKFSYEQYF. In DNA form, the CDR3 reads TGTGCCAGCAGTCAGGACAAGTTCTCCTACGAGCAGTACTTC.

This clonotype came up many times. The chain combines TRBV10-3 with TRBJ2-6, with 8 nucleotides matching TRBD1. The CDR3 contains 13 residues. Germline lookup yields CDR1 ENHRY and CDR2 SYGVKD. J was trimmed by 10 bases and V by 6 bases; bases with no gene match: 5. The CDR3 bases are TGTGCCATCAGGGGAGGACAGGGTAACGTCCTGACTTTC. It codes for CAIRGGQGNVLTF.

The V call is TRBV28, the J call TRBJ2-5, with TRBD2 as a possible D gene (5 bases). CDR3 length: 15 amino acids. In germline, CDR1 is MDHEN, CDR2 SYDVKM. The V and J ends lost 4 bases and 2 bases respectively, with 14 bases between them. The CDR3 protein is CASSYSGTSQETQYF. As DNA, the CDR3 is TGTGCCAGCAGTTACTCGGGAACCTCTCAAGAGACCCAGTACTTC.

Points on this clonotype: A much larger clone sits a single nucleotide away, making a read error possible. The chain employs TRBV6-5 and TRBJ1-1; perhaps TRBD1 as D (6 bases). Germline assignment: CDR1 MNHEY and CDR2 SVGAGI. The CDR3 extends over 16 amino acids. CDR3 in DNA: TGTGCCATCAGTTACAGGGAAGGGGCATTGAACACTGAAGCTTTCTTT. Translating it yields CAISYREGALNTEAFF.

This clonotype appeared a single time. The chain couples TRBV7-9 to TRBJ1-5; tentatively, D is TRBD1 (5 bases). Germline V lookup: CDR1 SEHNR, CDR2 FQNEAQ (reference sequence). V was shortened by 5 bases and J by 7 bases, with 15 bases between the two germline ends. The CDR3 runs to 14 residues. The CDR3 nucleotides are TGTGCCAGCAGCCACGGCCAGGGCGAGCAGCCCCAGCATTTT. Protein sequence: CASSHGQGEQPQHF.

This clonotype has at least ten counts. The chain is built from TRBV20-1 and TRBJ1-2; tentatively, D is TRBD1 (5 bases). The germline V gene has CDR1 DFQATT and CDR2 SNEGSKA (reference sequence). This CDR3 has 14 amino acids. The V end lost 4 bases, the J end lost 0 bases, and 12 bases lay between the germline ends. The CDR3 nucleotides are TGCAGTGCTACCCTAGGGGCCACTAACTATGGCTACACCTTC. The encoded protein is CSATLGATNYGYTF.